Shown below are 20 T cell receptor beta chains from a single sample sequenced in a study of blood T cell repertoires in COVID-19 (dated by TCRdb to about 2020). Receptors were amplified or captured by the immunoSEQ multiplex PCR assay. The table was pulled from immuneACCESS by TCRdb, which kept in-frame rearrangements only. Such tables lose some clones; where checked, under half of the loss comes from unresolved V genes, and the rest has no known cause. The sample table contains about 250,000 clones; only one count was recorded for approximately 84% of them. The ten largest clones represent approximately 14% of the sample. The sample consisted of peripheral blood. These receptors originate from a person between 65 and 80 years old with COVID-19, enrolled during active disease.

This clone was counted only a few times. The chain carries TRBV7-8 and TRBJ1-1, with D hard to call. Germline-derived CDR1 and CDR2 are SGHVS and FQNEAQ. Trimming cost V 0 bases and J 1 base, with 6 bases left between them. This CDR3 has 14 residues. This chain's CDR3 is CASSLAGANTEAFF. CDR3 DNA: TGTGCCAGCAGCTTAGCGGGAGCGAACACTGAAGCTTTCTTT.

The V gene is TRBV10-2, the J gene TRBJ2-5, with a possible D match to TRBD2 (6 bases). The CDR3 has 13 amino acids. Germline V gene lookup returns CDR1 WSHSY and CDR2 SAAADI. The ends were cut back, 2 bases at V and 7 bases at J, with 11 bases in the middle. The CDR3: CASSEGGWGTQYF. For the CDR3, the DNA is TGCGCCAGCAGTGAGGGGGGGTGGGGGACCCAGTACTTC.

This chain connects TRBV7-3 to TRBJ2-3; a weak D match, TRBD2 (5 bases). Per the germline V gene, CDR1 is SGHTA and CDR2 is FQGTGA. This CDR3 spans 14 amino acids. V lost 5 bases, J lost 0 bases, and 9 bases lay in between. In DNA, the CDR3 is TGTGCCAGCAGCAAATCGGGGAGCACAGATACGCAGTATTTT. Protein product: CASSKSGSTDTQYF.

This clone is a singleton in its sample. The V gene is TRBV27, the J gene TRBJ1-2; D uncertain. The CDR3 consists of 15 residues. Germline V CDR1 and CDR2: MNHEY, SMNVEV (reference sequence). The ends were cut back, 2 bases at V and 0 bases at J, with 10 bases in the middle. CDR3 coding DNA: TGTGCCAGCAGTTTAAAACAGAGTGCTAACTATGGCTACACCTTC. It codes for CASSLKQSANYGYTF.

This clone was found a few times. The CDR3 DNA sequence: TGTGCCAGCAGCCCCGGGACTGAGTATGGCTACACCTTC. Its protein product is CASSPGTEYGYTF. V is TRBV7-9 and J is TRBJ1-2, with D perhaps matching TRBD1 (5 bases). CDR1 and CDR2 from the germline V gene are SEHNR and FQNEAQ (reference sequence). CDR3 length: 13 residues. Between the trimmed V and J ends, which lost 5 bases and 5 bases, there was a span of 12 bases.

V and J are TRBV2 and TRBJ2-3; 7 bases fit TRBD1. Germline CDR1 SNHLY, CDR2 FYNNEI. The CDR3 is made up of 12 amino acids. V lost 5 bases and J lost 5; bases outside the gene matches: 1. The CDR3 here is CASSTGVDTQYF. Here the CDR3 DNA reads TGTGCCAGCAGTACAGGGGTAGATACGCAGTATTTT.

The chain carries TRBV7-3 and TRBJ2-3; D perhaps matches TRBD2 (6 bases). In germline, CDR1 is SGHTA, CDR2 FQGTGA. V gave up 5 bases and J gave up 2 bases, with 14 bases separating them. This CDR3 region has 15 residues. CDR3 coding DNA: TGTGCCAGCAGCCCGATGGCGGGATACACAGATACGCAGTATTTT. It is translated as CASSPMAGYTDTQYF.

The chain carries TRBV3-1 (or the pseudogene TRBV3-2) and TRBJ2-7; TRBD1 matches at 8 bases. The CDR3 length is 13 residues. With V trimmed by 1 base and J by 9 bases, 5 bases remained unmatched. CDR1 LGHDT and CDR2 YNNKEL come from the germline V gene (reference sequence). The CDR3 is CASSQGGTGGQYF. The CDR3 bases are TGTGCCAGCAGCCAAGGTGGCACAGGGGGGCAGTACTTC.

In DNA form, the CDR3 reads TGTGCCAGCAGTGAAGCCGGACAGGGTAGTGAGGAGGATGGCTACACCTTC. It specifies CASSEAGQGSEEDGYTF. This chain joins TRBV28 and TRBJ1-2; 8 bases match TRBD1. The V gene end was trimmed by 5 bases and the J gene end by 6 bases; junction bases not matched to a gene: 17. The CDR3 runs to 17 residues. The V gene's germline CDR1 is MDHEN and CDR2 SYDVKM.

This clone was seen ten or more times. The chain couples TRBV7-8 to TRBJ1-6; a weak D match, TRBD1 (5 bases). V lost 5 bases and J lost 2, with 7 bases in between. The CDR3 loop spans 14 amino acids. CDR1 and CDR2 (germline): SGHVS, FQNEAQ. DNA of the CDR3: TGTGCCAGCAGCAAGGGGCCCTATAATTCACCCCTCCACTTT. Its protein product is CASSKGPYNSPLHF.

The chain is built from TRBV24-1 and TRBJ2-3; no clear D gene. CDR3 length: 12 amino acids. The germline V and J ends were trimmed by 0 bases and 5 bases, with 2 bases remaining between them. CDR1 is KGHDR and CDR2 is SFDVKD in the germline V gene. This CDR3 is CATSDLLDTQYF. Written as DNA, the CDR3 is TGTGCCACCAGTGATTTGCTAGATACGCAGTATTTT.

This clone was counted only a few times. The genes are TRBV18 and TRBJ2-7; the D is unclear. Trimming left V 3 bases short and J 2 bases short, with 14 bases between. The CDR3 spans 15 residues. CDR1 is KGHSH and CDR2 is LQKENI in the germline V gene. CDR3 residues: CASSPPRGSPYEQYF. The CDR3 DNA reads as TGTGCCAGCTCACCCCCCCGAGGCAGCCCCTACGAGCAGTACTTC.

J is TRBJ1-4 and V is TRBV19; D is unresolved. The CDR3 length is 16 residues. Trimming cost V 10 bases and J 0 bases, with 18 bases left between them. The germline V gene has CDR1 LNHDA and CDR2 SQIVND (reference sequence). The CDR3 nucleotides read TGTGCCACCCATCAACTTGGGCACGCAACTAATGAAAAACTGTTTTTT. Its translation: CATHQLGHATNEKLFF.

The gene calls are TRBV7-9 and TRBJ2-1, with 7 positions matching TRBD2. The junction had 9 bases not matched to a gene; V was cut back by 2 bases and J by 8 bases. The CDR3 runs to 15 residues. Germline-derived CDR1 and CDR2 are SEHNR and FQNEAQ (reference sequence). This CDR3 is CASSLWREPPDEQFF. CDR3 nucleotide sequence: TGTGCCAGCAGCTTATGGCGGGAGCCGCCTGATGAGCAGTTCTTC. Full variable domain (outside the CDR3, taken from reference TRBV7-9 and TRBJ2-1): DTGVSQNPRHKITKRGQNVTFRCDPISEHNRLYWYRQTLGQGPEFLTYFQNEAQLEKSRLLSDRFSAERPKGSFSTLEIQRTEQGDSAMYLCASSLWREPPDEQFFGPGTRLTVL.

The chain recombines TRBV7-9 with TRBJ1-4; TRBD1 agrees at 7 bases. The length of the CDR3 is 13 residues. Germline-derived CDR1 and CDR2 are SEHNR and FQNEAQ (reference sequence). J lost 11 bases, V lost 6 bases, and 9 bases had no gene match. DNA for the CDR3: TGTGCCAGCAGTCAATATACGACAGGGAAACTGTTTTTT. It is translated as CASSQYTTGKLFF.

The rearrangement joins TRBV24-1 to TRBJ2-3; 9 bases map to TRBD1. V gave up 4 bases and J gave up 1 base; unmatched junction bases: 2. This CDR3 is 15 amino acids long. The germline V gene has CDR1 KGHDR and CDR2 SFDVKD. The CDR3 loop reads CATSETGGRTDTQYF. In DNA, the CDR3 is TGTGCCACCAGTGAAACAGGGGGCCGCACAGATACGCAGTATTTT.

The chain has TRBV2 and TRBJ1-5; 8 nucleotides align to TRBD1. This CDR3 is 16 amino acids long. CDR1 and CDR2 (germline): SNHLY, FYNNEI. V gave up 4 bases and J gave up 3 bases; unmatched junction bases: 8. CDR3 in DNA: TGTGCCAGCAGTGCCCAGGGACAGGCCGCCAATCAGCCCCAGCATTTT. As protein: CASSAQGQAANQPQHF.

The chain couples TRBV5-1 to TRBJ2-3; no firm D call. V was clipped by 4 bases and J by 0 bases, with 12 bases between them. Germline V lookup: CDR1 SGHRS, CDR2 YFSETQ. The CDR3 loop spans 15 amino acids. The CDR3 DNA reads TGCGCCAGCAGCGCCCTTGAGTATAGCACAGATACGCAGTATTTT. Protein product: CASSALEYSTDTQYF.

The rearrangement uses TRBV29-1 and TRBJ1-2, with TRBD1 as a possible D gene (6 bases). This CDR3 is 13 amino acids long. Germline assignment: CDR1 SQVTM and CDR2 ANQGSEA. V dropped 5 bases and J dropped 2 bases, with 12 bases sitting between them. The CDR3 DNA reads as TGCAGCGTTTACGAAGACAGGAACTATGGCTACACCTTC. Translating it yields CSVYEDRNYGYTF. The full variable domain, in which reference TRBV29-1 and TRBJ1-2 provide the parts outside the CDR3, is SAVISQKPSRDICQRGTSLTIQCQVDSQVTMMFWYRQQPGQSLTLIATANQGSEATYESGFVIDKFPISRPNLTFSTLTVSNMSPEDSSIYLCSVYEDRNYGYTFGSGTRLTVV.

DNA of the CDR3: TGTGCCAGCAGCCTCGGACAGATTTTTATGAACACTGAAGCTTTCTTT. Translating it yields CASSLGQIFMNTEAFF. V usage is TRBV6-6 and J usage is TRBJ1-1; D is perhaps TRBD1 (6 bases). The CDR3 extends over 16 amino acids. CDR1 MNHNY and CDR2 SVGAGI come from the germline V gene (reference sequence). The ends were cut back, 6 bases at V and 0 bases at J, with 17 bases in the middle.